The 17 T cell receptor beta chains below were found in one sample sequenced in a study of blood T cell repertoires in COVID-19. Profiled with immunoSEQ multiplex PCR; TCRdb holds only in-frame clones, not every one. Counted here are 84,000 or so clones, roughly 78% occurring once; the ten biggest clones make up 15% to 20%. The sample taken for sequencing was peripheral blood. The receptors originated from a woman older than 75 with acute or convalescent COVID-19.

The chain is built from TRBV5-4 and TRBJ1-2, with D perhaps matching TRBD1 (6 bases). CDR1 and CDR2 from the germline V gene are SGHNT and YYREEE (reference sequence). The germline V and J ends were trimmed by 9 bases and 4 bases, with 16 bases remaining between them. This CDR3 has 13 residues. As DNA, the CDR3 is TGTGCCACTGGGTTTAAACAGGGCTATGGCTACACCTTC. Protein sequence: CATGFKQGYGYTF.

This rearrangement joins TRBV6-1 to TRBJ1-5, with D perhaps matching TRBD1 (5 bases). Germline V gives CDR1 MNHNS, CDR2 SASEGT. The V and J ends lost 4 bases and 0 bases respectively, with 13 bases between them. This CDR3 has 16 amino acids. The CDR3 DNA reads TGTGCCAGCAGTGGAACCGGGGGGGGTAGCAATCAGCCCCAGCATTTT. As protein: CASSGTGGGSNQPQHF.

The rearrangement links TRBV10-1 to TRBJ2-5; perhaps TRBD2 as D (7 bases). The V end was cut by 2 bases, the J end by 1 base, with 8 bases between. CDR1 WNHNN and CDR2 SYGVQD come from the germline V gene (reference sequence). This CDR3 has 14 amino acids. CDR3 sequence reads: CASSEAGAQETQYF. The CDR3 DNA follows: TGCGCCAGCAGTGAGGCGGGGGCCCAAGAGACCCAGTACTTC.

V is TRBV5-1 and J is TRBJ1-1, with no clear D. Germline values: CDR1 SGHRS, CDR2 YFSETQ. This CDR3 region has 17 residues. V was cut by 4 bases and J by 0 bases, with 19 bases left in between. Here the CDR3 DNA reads TGCGCCAGCAGCGAATCGGGAACGGTGAGCATGAACACTGAAGCTTTCTTT. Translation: CASSESGTVSMNTEAFF.

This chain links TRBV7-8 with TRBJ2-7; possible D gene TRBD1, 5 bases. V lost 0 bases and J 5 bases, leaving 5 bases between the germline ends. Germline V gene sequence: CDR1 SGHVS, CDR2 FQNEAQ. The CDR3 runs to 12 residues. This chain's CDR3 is CASSLARDEQYF. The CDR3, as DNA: TGTGCCAGCAGCTTAGCCAGGGACGAGCAGTACTTC. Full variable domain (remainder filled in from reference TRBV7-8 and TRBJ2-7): GAGVSQSPRYKVAKRGQDVALRCDPISGHVSLFWYQQALGQGPEFLTYFQNEAQLDKSGLPSDRFFAERPEGSVSTLKIQRTQQEDSAVYLCASSLARDEQYFGPGTRLTVT.

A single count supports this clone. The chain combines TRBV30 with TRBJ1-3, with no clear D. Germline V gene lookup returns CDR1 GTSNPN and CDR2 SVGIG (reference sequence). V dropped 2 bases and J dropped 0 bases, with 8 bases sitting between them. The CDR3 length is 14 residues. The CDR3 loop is CAWSLGNSGNTIYF. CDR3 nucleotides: TGTGCCTGGAGTCTCGGGAACTCTGGAAACACCATATATTTT.

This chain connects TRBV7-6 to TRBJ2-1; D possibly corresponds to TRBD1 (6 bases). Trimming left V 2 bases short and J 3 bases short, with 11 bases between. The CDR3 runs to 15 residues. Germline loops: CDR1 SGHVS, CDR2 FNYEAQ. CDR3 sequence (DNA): TGTGCCAGCAGCTTAAAAGGACAGTTCTACAATGAGCAGTTCTTC. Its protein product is CASSLKGQFYNEQFF.

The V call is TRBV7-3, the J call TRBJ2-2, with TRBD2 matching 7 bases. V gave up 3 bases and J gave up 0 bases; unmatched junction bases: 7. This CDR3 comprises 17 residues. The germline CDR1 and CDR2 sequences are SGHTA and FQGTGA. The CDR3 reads CASSLISAGANTGELFF. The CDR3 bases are TGTGCCAGCAGCTTGATCTCTGCGGGGGCGAACACCGGGGAGCTGTTTTTT.

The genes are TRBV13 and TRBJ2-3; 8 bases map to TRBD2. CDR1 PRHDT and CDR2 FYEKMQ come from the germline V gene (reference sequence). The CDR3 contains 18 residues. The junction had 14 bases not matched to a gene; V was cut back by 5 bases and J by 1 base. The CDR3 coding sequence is TGTGCCAGCAGCCGCGAAGCGGGGGTAACCAAGGGCACAGATACGCAGTATTTT. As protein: CASSREAGVTKGTDTQYF.

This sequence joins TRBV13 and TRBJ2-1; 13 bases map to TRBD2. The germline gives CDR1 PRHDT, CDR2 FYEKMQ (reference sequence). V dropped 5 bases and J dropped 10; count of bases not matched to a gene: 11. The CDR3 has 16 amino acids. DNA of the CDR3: TGTGCCAGCAGCACACCCCCGGGACTAGCGGGGCGCGAGCAGTTCTTC. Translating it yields CASSTPPGLAGREQFF.

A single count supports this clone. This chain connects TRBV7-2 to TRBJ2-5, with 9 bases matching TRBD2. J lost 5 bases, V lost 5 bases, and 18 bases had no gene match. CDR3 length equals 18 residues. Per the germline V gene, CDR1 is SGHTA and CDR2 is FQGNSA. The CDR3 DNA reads TGTGCCAGCAGCCCCAAAGGGTTAGCGGGAGCCGGGGGGGAGACCCAGTACTTC. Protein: CASSPKGLAGAGGETQYF.

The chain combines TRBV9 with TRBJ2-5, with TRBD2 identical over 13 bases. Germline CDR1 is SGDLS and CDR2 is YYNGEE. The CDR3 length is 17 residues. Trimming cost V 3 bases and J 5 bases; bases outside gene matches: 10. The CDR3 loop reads CASSAGTSGVPRETQYF. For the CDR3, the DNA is TGTGCCAGCAGCGCCGGGACTAGCGGGGTCCCGAGGGAGACCCAGTACTTC.

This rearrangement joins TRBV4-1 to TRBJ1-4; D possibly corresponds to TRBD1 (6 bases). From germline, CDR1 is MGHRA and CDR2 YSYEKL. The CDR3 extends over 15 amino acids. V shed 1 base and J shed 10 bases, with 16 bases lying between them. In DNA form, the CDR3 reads TGCGCCAGCAGCCAAGGGGGGGGGCGCTTGGGAAAACTGTTTTTT. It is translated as CASSQGGGRLGKLFF.

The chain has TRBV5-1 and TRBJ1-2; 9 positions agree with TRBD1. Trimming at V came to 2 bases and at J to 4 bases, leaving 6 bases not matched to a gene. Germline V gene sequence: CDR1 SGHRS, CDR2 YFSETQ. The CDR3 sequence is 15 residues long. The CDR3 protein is CASSFGDRDSYGYTF. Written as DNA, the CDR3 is TGCGCCAGCAGCTTCGGGGACAGGGATAGCTATGGCTACACCTTC.

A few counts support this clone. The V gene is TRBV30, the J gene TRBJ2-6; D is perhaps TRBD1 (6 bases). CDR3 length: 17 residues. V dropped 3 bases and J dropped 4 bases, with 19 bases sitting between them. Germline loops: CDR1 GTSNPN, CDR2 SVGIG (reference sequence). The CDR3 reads CAWRLKGSGTGANVLTF. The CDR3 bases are TGTGCCTGGAGACTAAAGGGGTCCGGGACAGGGGCCAACGTCCTGACTTTC.

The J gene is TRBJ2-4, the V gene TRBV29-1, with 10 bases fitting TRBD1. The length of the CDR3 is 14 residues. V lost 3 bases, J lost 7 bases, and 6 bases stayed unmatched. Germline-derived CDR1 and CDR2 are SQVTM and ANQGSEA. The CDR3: CSVERQGARNIQYF. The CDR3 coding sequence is TGCAGCGTTGAGCGACAGGGGGCGCGGAACATTCAGTACTTC.

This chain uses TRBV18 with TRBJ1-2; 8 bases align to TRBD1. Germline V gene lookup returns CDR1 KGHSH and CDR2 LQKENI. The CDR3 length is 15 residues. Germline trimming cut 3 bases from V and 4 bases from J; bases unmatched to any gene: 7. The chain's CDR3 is CASSPGTGLSYGYTF. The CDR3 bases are TGTGCCAGCTCACCCGGGACAGGTCTGAGCTATGGCTACACCTTC.